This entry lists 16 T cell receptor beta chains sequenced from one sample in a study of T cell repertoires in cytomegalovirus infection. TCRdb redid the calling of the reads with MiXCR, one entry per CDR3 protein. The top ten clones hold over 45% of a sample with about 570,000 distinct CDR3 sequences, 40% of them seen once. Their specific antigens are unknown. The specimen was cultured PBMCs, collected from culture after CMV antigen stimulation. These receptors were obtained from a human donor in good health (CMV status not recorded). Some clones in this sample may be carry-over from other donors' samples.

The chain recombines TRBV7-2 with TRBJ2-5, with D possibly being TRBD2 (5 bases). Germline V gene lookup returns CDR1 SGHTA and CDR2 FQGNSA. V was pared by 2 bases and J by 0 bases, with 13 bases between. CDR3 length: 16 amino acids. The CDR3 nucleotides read TGTGCCAGCAGCTTACTCGGGGTCATCAACCAAGAGACCCAGTACTTC. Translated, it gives CASSLLGVINQETQYF.

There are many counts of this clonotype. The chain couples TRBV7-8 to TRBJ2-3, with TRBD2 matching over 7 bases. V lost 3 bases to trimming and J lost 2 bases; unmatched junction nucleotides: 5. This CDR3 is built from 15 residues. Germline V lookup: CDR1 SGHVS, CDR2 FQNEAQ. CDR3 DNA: TGTGCCAGCAGCTTCCAAGCGGGGCTCACAGATACGCAGTATTTT. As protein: CASSFQAGLTDTQYF.

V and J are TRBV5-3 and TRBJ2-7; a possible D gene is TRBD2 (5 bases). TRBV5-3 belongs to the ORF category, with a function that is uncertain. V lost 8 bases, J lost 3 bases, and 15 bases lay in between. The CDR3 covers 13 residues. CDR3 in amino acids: CASSPGVVYEQYF. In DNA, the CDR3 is TGTGCCAGCAGCCCCGGGGTTGTCTACGAGCAGTACTTC.

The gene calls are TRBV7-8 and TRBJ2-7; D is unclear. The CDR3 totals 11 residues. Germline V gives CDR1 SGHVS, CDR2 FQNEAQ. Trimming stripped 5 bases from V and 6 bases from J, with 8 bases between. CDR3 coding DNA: TGTGCCAGCAGCCCCTTTTCCGAGCAGTACTTC. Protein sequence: CASSPFSEQYF.

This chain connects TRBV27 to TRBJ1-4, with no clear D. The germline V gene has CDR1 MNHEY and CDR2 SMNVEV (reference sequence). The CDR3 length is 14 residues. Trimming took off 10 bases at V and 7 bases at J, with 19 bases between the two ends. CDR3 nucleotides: TGTGCCACCTCCGAGTTCGGGAGGAGTGAAAAACTGTTTTTT. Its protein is CATSEFGRSEKLFF.

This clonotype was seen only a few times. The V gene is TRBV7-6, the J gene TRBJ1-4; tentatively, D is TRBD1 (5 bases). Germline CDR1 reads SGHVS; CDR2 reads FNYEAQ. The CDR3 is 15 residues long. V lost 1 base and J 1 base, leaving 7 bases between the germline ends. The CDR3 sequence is CASSLGGGTNEKLFF. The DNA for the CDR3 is TGTGCCAGCAGCTTAGGTGGGGGAACTAATGAAAAACTGTTTTTT. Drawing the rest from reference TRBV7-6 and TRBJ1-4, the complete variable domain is GAGVSQSPRYKVTKRGQDVALRCDPISGHVSLYWYRQALGQGPEFLTYFNYEAQQDKSGLPNDRFSAERPEGSISTLTIQRTEQRDSAMYRCASSLGGGTNEKLFFGSGTQLSVL.

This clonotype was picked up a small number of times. CDR3 residues: CASSEASGSVIDTQYF. The DNA of the CDR3 is TGTGCCAGCAGTGAGGCCTCCGGGTCGGTGATAGATACGCAGTATTTT. The rearrangement links TRBV6-1 to TRBJ2-3; D is unresolved. The CDR3 contains 16 residues. Trimming removed 3 bases from V and 5 bases from J, with 18 bases in between. Per the germline V gene, CDR1 is MNHNS and CDR2 is SASEGT.

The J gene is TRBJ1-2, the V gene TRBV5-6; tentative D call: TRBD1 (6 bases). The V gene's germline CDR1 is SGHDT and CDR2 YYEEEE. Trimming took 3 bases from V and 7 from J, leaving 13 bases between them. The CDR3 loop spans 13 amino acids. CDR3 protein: CASSSDRIPGYTF. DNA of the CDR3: TGTGCCAGCAGCTCCGACAGGATCCCTGGCTACACCTTC.

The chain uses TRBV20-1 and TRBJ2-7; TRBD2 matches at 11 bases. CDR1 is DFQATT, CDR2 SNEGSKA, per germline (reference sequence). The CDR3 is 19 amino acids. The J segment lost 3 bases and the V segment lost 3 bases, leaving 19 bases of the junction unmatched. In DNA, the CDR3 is TGCAGTGCTAGCCTCATTAGCGGGAGGGCCTCCTTCTGGGACTACGAGCAGTACTTC. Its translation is CSASLISGRASFWDYEQYF.

Written as DNA, the CDR3 is TGTGCCAGCAGTTACCCAGACGTATCCTTAACCTTC. It translates to CASSYPDVSLTF. V usage is TRBV6-8 and J usage is TRBJ1-2; D gene unclear. Trimming took 2 bases from V and 14 from J, leaving 15 bases between them. CDR3 length: 12 amino acids. Germline CDR1 reads MNHGY; CDR2 reads SAAAGT.

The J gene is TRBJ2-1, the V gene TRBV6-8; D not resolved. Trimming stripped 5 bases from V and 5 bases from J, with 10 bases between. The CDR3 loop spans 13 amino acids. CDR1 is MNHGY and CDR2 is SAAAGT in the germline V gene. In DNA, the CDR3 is TGTGCCAGCAGTCGGGCCCCTAACAATGAGCAGTTCTTC. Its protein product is CASSRAPNNEQFF.

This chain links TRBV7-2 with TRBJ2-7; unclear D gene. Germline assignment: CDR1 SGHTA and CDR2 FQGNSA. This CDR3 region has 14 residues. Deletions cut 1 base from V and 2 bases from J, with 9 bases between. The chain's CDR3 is CASSLDPPAYEQYF. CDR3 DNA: TGTGCCAGCAGCTTAGATCCCCCGGCCTACGAGCAGTACTTC.

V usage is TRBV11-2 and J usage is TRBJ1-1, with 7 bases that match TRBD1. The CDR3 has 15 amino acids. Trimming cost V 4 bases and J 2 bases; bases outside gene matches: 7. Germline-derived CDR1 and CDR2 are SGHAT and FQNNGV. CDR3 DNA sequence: TGTGCCAGCAGCTCGATGGGACAGCAAAACACTGAAGCTTTCTTT. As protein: CASSSMGQQNTEAFF.

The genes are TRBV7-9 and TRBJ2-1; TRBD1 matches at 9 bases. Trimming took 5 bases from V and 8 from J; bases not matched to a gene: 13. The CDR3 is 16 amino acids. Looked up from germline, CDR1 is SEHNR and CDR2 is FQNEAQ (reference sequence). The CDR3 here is CASSQTGTGIGDEQFF. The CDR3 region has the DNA TGTGCCAGCAGCCAGACCGGGACAGGGATTGGGGATGAGCAGTTCTTC.

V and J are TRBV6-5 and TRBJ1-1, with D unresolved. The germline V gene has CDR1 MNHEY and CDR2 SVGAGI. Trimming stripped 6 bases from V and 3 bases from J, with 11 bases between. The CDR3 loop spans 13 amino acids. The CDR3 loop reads CASRPDWDTEAFF. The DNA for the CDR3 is TGTGCCAGCAGGCCGGACTGGGACACTGAAGCTTTCTTT.

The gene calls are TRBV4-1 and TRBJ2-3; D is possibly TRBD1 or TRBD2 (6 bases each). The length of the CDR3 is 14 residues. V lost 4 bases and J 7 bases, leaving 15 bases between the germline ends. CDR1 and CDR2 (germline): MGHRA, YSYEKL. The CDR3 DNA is TGCGCCAGCAGCCCGGGGGCAGAGGGGTATACGCAGTATTTT. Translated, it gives CASSPGAEGYTQYF.